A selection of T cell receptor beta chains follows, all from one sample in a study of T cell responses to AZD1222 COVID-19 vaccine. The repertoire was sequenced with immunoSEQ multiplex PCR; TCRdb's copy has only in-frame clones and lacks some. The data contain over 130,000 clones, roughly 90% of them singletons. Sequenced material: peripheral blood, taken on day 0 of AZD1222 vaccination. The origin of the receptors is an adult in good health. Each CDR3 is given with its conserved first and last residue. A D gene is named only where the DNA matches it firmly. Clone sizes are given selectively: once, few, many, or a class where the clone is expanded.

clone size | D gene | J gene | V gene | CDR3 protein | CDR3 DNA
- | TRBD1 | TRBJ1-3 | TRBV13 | CASSPDRALGNTIYF | TGTGCCAGCAGCCCCGACAGGGCGCTTGGAAACACCATATATTTT
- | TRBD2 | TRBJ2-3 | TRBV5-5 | CASTLGRGADTQYF | TGTGCCAGCACCCTAGGGAGGGGAGCAGATACGCAGTATTTT
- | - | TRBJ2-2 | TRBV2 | CASKDEQHTGELFF | TGTGCCAGCAAGGATGAACAGCACACCGGGGAGCTGTTTTTT
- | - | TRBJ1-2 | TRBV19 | CASSISPGADVYGYTF | TGTGCCAGTAGTATCTCGCCGGGAGCCGACGTCTATGGCTACACCTTC
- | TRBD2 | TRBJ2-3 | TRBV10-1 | CASSSRNASGGPDTQYF | TGCGCCAGCAGTTCACGAAATGCTAGCGGGGGTCCAGATACGCAGTATTTT
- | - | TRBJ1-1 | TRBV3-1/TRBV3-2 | CASSLPRVNTEAFF | TGTGCCAGCAGCCTCCCGAGGGTGAACACTGAAGCTTTCTTT
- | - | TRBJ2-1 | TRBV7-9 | CASSPRTDPTMIGQFF | TGTGCCAGCAGCCCTCGGACAGATCCTACAATGATTGGGCAGTTCTTC
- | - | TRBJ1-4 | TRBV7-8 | CASSLAAVVTNEKLFF | TGTGCCAGCAGCTTAGCGGCAGTAGTAACTAATGAAAAACTGTTTTTT
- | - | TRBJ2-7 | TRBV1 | CTSIRTGTPSCF | TGCACCAGCATCCGGACAGGGACACCGTCGTGCTTC
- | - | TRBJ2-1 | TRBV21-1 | CASSKVWGTDNEQFF | TGTGCCAGCAGCAAAGTCTGGGGGACAGACAATGAGCAGTTCTTC
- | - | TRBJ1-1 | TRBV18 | CASSPTWGDTEAFF | TGTGCCAGCTCACCCACATGGGGAGACACTGAAGCTTTCTTT
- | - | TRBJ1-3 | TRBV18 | CASSPLDSTTGNTIYF | TGTGCCAGCTCACCTTTGGACAGTACTACTGGAAACACCATATATTTT
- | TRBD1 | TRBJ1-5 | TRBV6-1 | CASSGRTGRFSQPQHF | TGTGCCAGCAGTGGGAGGACAGGGAGGTTTAGTCAGCCCCAGCATTTT
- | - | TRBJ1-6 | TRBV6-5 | CASSSRADNSPLHF | TGTGCCAGCAGTTCCCGGGCCGATAATTCACCCCTCCACTTT
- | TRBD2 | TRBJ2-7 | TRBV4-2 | CASGPQRGSYEQYF | TGTGCCAGCGGCCCCCAGCGGGGCTCCTACGAGCAGTACTTC
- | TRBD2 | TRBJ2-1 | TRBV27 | CASSLAGGNEQFF | TGTGCCAGCAGTTTAGCGGGAGGCAATGAGCAGTTCTTC
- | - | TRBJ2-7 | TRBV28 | CASSLRFTSYEQYF | TGTGCCAGCAGTTTACGGTTCACTTCCTACGAGCAGTACTTC
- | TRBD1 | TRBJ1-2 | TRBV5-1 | CASSPGEAGGLHGYTF | TGCGCCAGCAGCCCCGGAGAGGCAGGGGGCCTCCATGGCTACACCTTC
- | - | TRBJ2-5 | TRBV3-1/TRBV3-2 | CASTPLNSKLGRPQYF | TGTGCCAGCACCCCACTGAACTCCAAACTCGGCAGACCCCAGTACTTC
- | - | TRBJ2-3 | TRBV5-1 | CASSPIGAGWTSTDTQYF | TGCGCCAGCAGCCCCATTGGGGCCGGATGGACTAGCACAGATACGCAGTATTTT
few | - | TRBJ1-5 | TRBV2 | CASSHPSDRPNSNQPQHF | TGTGCCAGCAGTCATCCCTCCGACAGACCGAATAGCAATCAGCCCCAGCATTTT
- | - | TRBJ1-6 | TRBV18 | CASSPLRVYSPLHF | TGTGCCAGCTCACCGCTCAGGGTATATTCACCCCTCCACTTT
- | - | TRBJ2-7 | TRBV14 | CARMHSEGGSYEQYF | TGTGCCAGGATGCATTCCGAAGGGGGGTCCTACGAGCAGTACTTC
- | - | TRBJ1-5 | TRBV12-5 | CASGLIPRPRPNQPQHF | TGTGCTAGTGGTTTGATCCCCAGGCCGAGGCCCAATCAGCCCCAGCATTTT
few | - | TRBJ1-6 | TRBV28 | CASSPSGEGYSPLHF | TGTGCCAGCAGTCCGTCAGGGGAGGGTTATTCACCCCTCCACTTT
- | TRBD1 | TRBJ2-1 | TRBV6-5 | CASRPGQSYNEQFF | TGTGCCAGCAGACCGGGACAGTCCTACAATGAGCAGTTCTTC
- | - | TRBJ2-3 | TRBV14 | CASSQSGTDTQYF | TGTGCCAGCAGCCAATCAGGAACAGATACGCAGTATTTT